These 21 T cell receptor beta chains originate from one sample sequenced in a study of identifying expanded T cells in peripheral blood. Clones were read by immunoSEQ multiplex PCR, and TCRdb kept only the in-frame ones, dropping some. The repertoire has about 100,000 clones, roughly 86% of them found once; the top ten carry about 5.6%. The sequencing sample was made of blood. These receptors came from a person between 18 and 70 years old in good health.

The V call is TRBV7-9, the J call TRBJ2-7; D tentatively fits TRBD1 or TRBD2 (5 bases each). Germline CDR1 reads SEHNR; CDR2 reads FQNEAQ (reference sequence). This CDR3 is built from 15 residues. Trimming pared 2 bases from V and 1 base from J, leaving 12 bases between. In nucleotides, the CDR3 is TGTGCCAGCAGCTTACCGGGACCCCTGTCCTACGAGCAGTACTTC. It translates to CASSLPGPLSYEQYF.

In its sample, this clone was seen once. This sample includes further DNA sequences coding for the same CDR3. This chain links TRBV30 with TRBJ1-2; TRBD1 might be the D (5 bases). CDR3 length: 10 residues. V lost 3 bases to trimming and J lost 8 bases, with 7 bases between them. Germline values: CDR1 GTSNPN, CDR2 SVGIG (reference sequence). Written as DNA, the CDR3 is TGTGCCTGGAGGCGGGGGGGCTACACCTTC. Translated: CAWRRGGYTF. Looking up the rest from reference TRBV30 and TRBJ1-2 gives the full variable domain: SQTIHQWPATLVQPVGSPLSLECTVEGTSNPNLYWYRQAAGRGLQLLFYSVGIGQISSEVPQNLSASRPQDRQFILSSKKLLLSDSGFYLCAWRRGGYTFGSGTRLTVV.

The chain recombines TRBV6-5 with TRBJ1-2; 12 bases line up with TRBD1. CDR3 length equals 16 residues. In germline, CDR1 is MNHEY, CDR2 SVGAGI. Losses at the gene ends were 0 bases for V and 3 bases for J; bases not matched to a gene: 2. The CDR3 DNA follows: TGTGCCAGCAGTTACTCCGGGACAGGGGGCTACTATGGCTACACCTTC. Residues: CASSYSGTGGYYGYTF.

This clone was counted once. This chain connects TRBV12-1 to TRBJ1-1. TRBV12-1 is a pseudogene locus. CDR3 length: 13 amino acids. CDR3 sequence: CASRRGRVPEAFF. The CDR3 DNA is TGTGCCAGCAGGCGGGGCAGGGTTCCTGAAGCTTTCTTT.

V gene TRBV6-5 combines with J gene TRBJ1-2; 9 nucleotides agree with TRBD1. The germline CDR1 and CDR2 sequences are MNHEY and SVGAGI. CDR3 size: 14 residues. Trimming cost V 5 bases and J 7 bases; bases outside gene matches: 8. Here the CDR3 DNA reads TGTGCCAGCAGTCAATGGACAGGGGAAAGTGGCTACACCTTC. Protein product: CASSQWTGESGYTF.

The V gene is TRBV2, the J gene TRBJ1-1, with TRBD1 identical over 10 bases. From germline, CDR1 is SNHLY and CDR2 FYNNEI. With V trimmed by 6 bases and J by 4 bases, 5 bases remained unmatched. The CDR3 is 14 residues long. The CDR3 DNA reads TGTGCCAGCAGCTTGACAGGGGGCTTCACTGAAGCTTTCTTT. Its protein is CASSLTGGFTEAFF.

The V gene is TRBV7-9, the J gene TRBJ1-1, with 8 bases fitting TRBD1. J was trimmed by 4 bases and V by 11 bases; bases with no gene match: 15. This CDR3 is 15 amino acids long. Germline V lookup: CDR1 SEHNR, CDR2 FQNEAQ (reference sequence). CDR3: CALQTGAVRSTEAFF. The DNA for the CDR3 is TGTGCCTTGCAGACAGGGGCGGTTAGGAGCACTGAAGCTTTCTTT.

V usage is TRBV25-1 and J usage is TRBJ2-5, with D possibly called TRBD1 or TRBD2 (5 bases each). V dropped 4 bases and J dropped 7 bases, with 13 bases sitting between them. This CDR3 comprises 13 residues. From germline, CDR1 is MGHDK and CDR2 SYGVNS. CDR3 nucleotides: TGTGCCAGCAGTGCACGGGACGGAGGGACCCAGTACTTC. Protein sequence: CASSARDGGTQYF.

V and J are TRBV6-5 and TRBJ1-2; D unresolved. Germline loops: CDR1 MNHEY, CDR2 SVGAGI. The CDR3 consists of 10 residues. V was clipped by 7 bases and J by 6 bases, with 6 bases between them. The CDR3 sequence is CASKGNGYTF. The CDR3 DNA is TGTGCCAGCAAGGGAAATGGCTACACCTTC.

V gene TRBV29-1 combines with J gene TRBJ2-1; D may be TRBD1 (6 bases). Per the germline V gene, CDR1 is SQVTM and CDR2 is ANQGSEA. Trimming stripped 7 bases from V and 9 bases from J, with 16 bases between. The CDR3 is made up of 12 amino acids. The CDR3 reads CSAAQQGVEQFF. The DNA of the CDR3 is TGCAGCGCCGCGCAACAGGGAGTTGAGCAGTTCTTC.

This chain connects TRBV7-6 to TRBJ2-7, with TRBD2 as a possible D gene (7 bases). Germline V CDR1 and CDR2: SGHVS, FNYEAQ. CDR3 size: 14 residues. Trimming removed 5 bases from V and 1 base from J, with 12 bases in between. The CDR3 here is CASSPGRGSYEQYF. The CDR3 bases are TGTGCCAGCAGCCCAGGGAGGGGGTCCTACGAGCAGTACTTC. Drawing the rest from reference TRBV7-6 and TRBJ2-7, the complete variable domain is GAGVSQSPRYKVTKRGQDVALRCDPISGHVSLYWYRQALGQGPEFLTYFNYEAQQDKSGLPNDRFSAERPEGSISTLTIQRTEQRDSAMYRCASSPGRGSYEQYFGPGTRLTVT.

The genes are TRBV2 and TRBJ1-2; D ambiguous. Germline lookup yields CDR1 SNHLY and CDR2 FYNNEI. The germline V and J ends were trimmed by 6 bases and 0 bases, with 20 bases remaining between them. The CDR3 contains 17 residues. CDR3 nucleotides: TGTGCCAGCAGATATACCGGACGGACGTTAGCTAACTATGGCTACACCTTC. Its protein is CASRYTGRTLANYGYTF.

The CDR3, as DNA: TGTGCCAGTAGTAAACCGGGACAGCAGGAGACCCAGTACTTC. This sequence encodes CASSKPGQQETQYF. V is TRBV19 and J is TRBJ2-5, with 7 bases that match TRBD1. There are 14 residues in the CDR3. Germline V lookup: CDR1 LNHDA, CDR2 SQIVND (reference sequence). The J segment lost 5 bases and the V segment lost 4 bases, leaving 7 bases of the junction unmatched.

The genes are TRBV5-1 and TRBJ2-2; possible D gene TRBD2, 5 bases. Germline-derived CDR1 and CDR2 are SGHRS and YFSETQ. This CDR3 has 16 residues. With 4 bases removed from V and 4 bases from J, the gap between germline ends came to 17 bases. The CDR3 sequence is CASSTNREPATGELFF. The CDR3 DNA is TGCGCCAGCAGCACTAACCGGGAACCGGCCACCGGGGAGCTGTTTTTT.

The chain combines TRBV18 with TRBJ1-1, with D perhaps TRBD1 (5 bases). In germline, CDR1 is KGHSH, CDR2 LQKENI. Trimming pared 3 bases from V and 0 bases from J, leaving 11 bases between. The CDR3 loop spans 15 amino acids. The CDR3 here is CASSPDRQMNTEAFF. DNA of the CDR3: TGTGCCAGCTCACCGGATCGACAGATGAACACTGAAGCTTTCTTT.

This clone appeared a few times. The chain has TRBV2 and TRBJ1-2, with TRBD1 matching over 7 bases. From germline, CDR1 is SNHLY and CDR2 FYNNEI. The CDR3 is made up of 14 amino acids. V shed 5 bases and J 8 bases; nucleotides not matched to a gene: 11. The CDR3 region is CASSPRQGFSGYTF. CDR3 DNA sequence: TGTGCCAGCAGTCCCCGACAGGGATTCTCGGGCTACACCTTC.

This chain joins TRBV10-2 and TRBJ1-1; a possible D gene is TRBD1 (6 bases). This CDR3 is built from 14 residues. Germline values: CDR1 WSHSY, CDR2 SAAADI. Trimming left V 8 bases short and J 0 bases short, with 13 bases between. The DNA for the CDR3 is TGCGCCAGCGGGAGAGGACAGTTGAACACTGAAGCTTTCTTT. Amino acids: CASGRGQLNTEAFF.

CDR3 sequence reads: CAISDTMNTEAFF. DNA for the CDR3: TGTGCCATCAGTGATACAATGAACACTGAAGCTTTCTTT. The J gene is TRBJ1-1, the V gene TRBV10-3; D is unclear. Germline V gene data show CDR1 as ENHRY and CDR2 as SYGVKD. This CDR3 is 13 amino acids long. V was clipped by 3 bases and J by 0 bases, with 5 bases between them.

The rearrangement links TRBV2 to TRBJ1-5; 9 positions agree with TRBD1. Unmatched junction bases numbered 11, after V lost 6 bases and J lost 5 bases. Germline CDR1 SNHLY, CDR2 FYNNEI. The CDR3 contains 16 residues. Here the CDR3 reads CASRVNIGTGYQPQHF. The DNA of the CDR3 is TGTGCCAGCAGGGTAAATATCGGGACAGGGTATCAGCCCCAGCATTTT.

This clone has more than one count but fewer than ten. The gene calls are TRBV7-7 and TRBJ2-1; TRBD1 aligns across 7 bases. CDR1 SSHAT and CDR2 FNYEAQ come from the germline V gene (reference sequence). The CDR3 sequence is 14 residues long. V lost 5 bases and J lost 9; bases outside the gene matches: 10. The DNA of the CDR3 is TGTGCCAGCAGCCTACGGCAACAGGGGTCTGAGCAGTTCTTC. As protein: CASSLRQQGSEQFF.

The rearrangement links TRBV27 to TRBJ1-1; 7 positions agree with TRBD1. Unmatched junction bases numbered 12, after V lost 7 bases and J lost 4 bases. Germline V CDR1 and CDR2: MNHEY, SMNVEV (reference sequence). The CDR3 consists of 15 residues. Here the CDR3 reads CASTLQGPGGTEAFF. In DNA, the CDR3 is TGTGCCAGCACCCTACAGGGTCCAGGGGGCACTGAAGCTTTCTTT.